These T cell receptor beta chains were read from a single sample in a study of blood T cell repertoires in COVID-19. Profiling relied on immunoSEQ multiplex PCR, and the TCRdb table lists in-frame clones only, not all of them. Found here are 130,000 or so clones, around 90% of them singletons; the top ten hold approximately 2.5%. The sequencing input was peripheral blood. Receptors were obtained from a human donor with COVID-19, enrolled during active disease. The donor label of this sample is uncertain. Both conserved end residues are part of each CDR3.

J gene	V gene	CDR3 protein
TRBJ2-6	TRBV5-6	CASSFSTGTGGRGVLTF
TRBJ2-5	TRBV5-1	CASSLDGAASGAQYF
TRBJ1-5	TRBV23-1	CASTSNRGDNQPQHF
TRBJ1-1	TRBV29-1	CSVALSQGYTEAFF
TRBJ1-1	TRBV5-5	CASSLGGLRAFF
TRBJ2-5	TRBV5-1	CASSTGVLQETQYF
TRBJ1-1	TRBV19	CASSEHRAKAFF
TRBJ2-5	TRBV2	CASKRTSGRYQETQYF
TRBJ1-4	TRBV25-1	CASSEFANEKLFF
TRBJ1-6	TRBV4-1	CASSQDQGGSPLHF
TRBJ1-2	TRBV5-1	CASSLGYEGQHYGYTF
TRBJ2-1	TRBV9	CASSPTPSGGRYNEQFF
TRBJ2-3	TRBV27	CASSRSGTLNTQYF
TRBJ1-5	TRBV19	CASSPLGLGQGYEGQPQHF
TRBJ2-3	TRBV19	CASRKAGGADTQYF
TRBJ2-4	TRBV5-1	CASSWGQGKNIQYF
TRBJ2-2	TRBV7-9	CASSPGARDTGELFF
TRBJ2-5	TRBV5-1	CASSAGPQETQYF
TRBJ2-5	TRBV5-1	CATRLGGEETQYF
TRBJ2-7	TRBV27	CASSSPGTGQLKQYF
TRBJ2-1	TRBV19	CASSILASGRAGEQFF
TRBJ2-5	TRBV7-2	CASSPGFGGGETQYF
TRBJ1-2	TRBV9	CASSVVPTTGSYGYTF
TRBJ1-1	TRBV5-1	CASSLGIMNTEAFF
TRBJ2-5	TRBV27	CASSLIGTEETQYF
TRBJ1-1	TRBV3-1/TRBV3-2	CASSPKDRNTEAFF
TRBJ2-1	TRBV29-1	CSVAGYNEQFF
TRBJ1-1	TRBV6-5	CASANDNWNTEAFF
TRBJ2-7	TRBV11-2	CASSLDVAGATYEQYF
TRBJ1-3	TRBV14	CASSQNAQGNTIYF
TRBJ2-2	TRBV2	CASSEQGAGELFF
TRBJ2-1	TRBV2	CASSEALIGGGLSEQFF
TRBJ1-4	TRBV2	CASLAGNEKLFF
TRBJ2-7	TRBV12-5	CASGLGDRDGEQYF
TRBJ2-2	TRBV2	CASSEMVAGGSGELFF
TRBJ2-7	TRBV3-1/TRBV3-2	CASSQSGGLSYEQYF
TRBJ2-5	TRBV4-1	CASSLTSGVSQETQYF
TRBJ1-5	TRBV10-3	CAISGQDSNQPQHF
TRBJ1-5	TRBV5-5	CASSRRTGRIDQPQHF
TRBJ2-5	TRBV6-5	CASTIQETQYF
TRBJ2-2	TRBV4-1	CASSQSGTSNTGELFF
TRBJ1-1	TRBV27	CASSSPGERVTEAFF
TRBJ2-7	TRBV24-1	CATSDFLAGGYEQYF
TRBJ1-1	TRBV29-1	CSVERRGNTEAFF
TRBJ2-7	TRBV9	CASSPGTSGRGEQYF
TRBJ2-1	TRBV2	CASGTGPTGEQFF
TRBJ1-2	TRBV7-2	CASSRTGRVYGYTF